The clone carrying this T cell receptor beta chain was seen more than once but under ten times. The antigen remains undetermined. The sample is drawn from a study of early T cells in non-severe SARS-CoV-2 infection. Study at large: Bulk RNA isolated from unsorted whole blood underwent sequencing; chains were not paired.

General study points: The matching step, a VDJdb search, favored anti-spike CD8 responses and missed private and CD4 specificities.

Unique molecular identifiers were attached to individual cDNA molecules. TCRdb re-called the 5' RACE reads with MiXCR, one entry per CDR3 protein. The data show 60,000 to 75,000 distinct CDR3 sequences, approximately 12% seen once. Trimming took off 1 base at V and 0 bases at J, with 6 bases between the two ends. This CDR3 has 13 residues. The V gene's germline CDR1 is DFQATT and CDR2 SNEGSKA (reference sequence). The chain combines TRBV20-1 with TRBJ1-1; maybe TRBD1 (6 bases). This clonotype was sampled from an adult who was a healthcare worker with PCR-confirmed SARS-CoV-2 infection or an uninfected control (not recorded which). Sequencing used whole blood. Here the CDR3 reads CSARGTVNTEAFF. The DNA for the CDR3 is TGCAGTGCTAGAGGGACAGTGAACACTGAAGCTTTCTTT.